A single sample gave rise to the 23 T cell receptor beta chains below, sequenced in a study of blood T cell repertoires in COVID-19. Here immunoSEQ multiplex PCR was the method, and the copy in TCRdb shows in-frame clones only, minus some. Of 100,000 or so clones in the sample, 81% were seen once. The sequenced sample was peripheral blood. The receptors stem from a human donor in a cohort sampled during active COVID-19.

The chain joins TRBV6-2 or TRBV6-3 to TRBJ2-1, with a tentative D call TRBD2 (6 bases). The germline V and J ends were trimmed by 6 bases and 7 bases, with 10 bases remaining between them. Looked up from germline, CDR1 is MNHEY and CDR2 is SVGEGT. CDR3 length: 12 amino acids. CDR3 nucleotide sequence: TGTGCCAGCAGCTTCGGAGGGAATGAGCAGTTCTTC. This codes for CASSFGGNEQFF.

This clone was counted between two and nine times. The chain is built from TRBV3-1 (or the pseudogene TRBV3-2) and TRBJ1-1, with TRBD1 as a possible D gene (5 bases). Germline CDR1 and CDR2: LGHDT and YNNKEL (reference sequence). Between the trimmed V and J ends, which lost 3 bases and 1 base, there was a span of 18 bases. The CDR3 is 17 residues long. CDR3 bases: TGTGCCAGCAGCCATGCCCCGAGACAGAGTGGGAACACTGAAGCTTTCTTT. Its protein is CASSHAPRQSGNTEAFF.

The J gene is TRBJ2-1, the V gene TRBV30, with a possible D match to TRBD2 (6 bases). Per germline, CDR1 GTSNPN and CDR2 SVGIG (reference sequence). The CDR3 sequence is 14 residues long. V shed 1 base and J shed 3 bases, with 10 bases lying between them. This CDR3 reads CAWSDGRNYNEQFF. CDR3 DNA sequence: TGTGCCTGGAGTGATGGGAGGAACTACAATGAGCAGTTCTTC.

This clone was counted a single time. CDR3 in DNA: TGCGCCAGCAGCCAAGACCGTGGAAGGGGCTACGAGCAGTACTTC. It translates to CASSQDRGRGYEQYF. The chain uses TRBV4-1 and TRBJ2-7; weak D call: TRBD1 (5 bases). Germline CDR1 and CDR2: MGHRA and YSYEKL. The CDR3 has 15 amino acids. Trimming cost V 0 bases and J 3 bases, with 12 bases left between them.

V gene TRBV6-2 or TRBV6-3 combines with J gene TRBJ2-3; 10 positions match TRBD2. V shed 5 bases and J 5 bases; nucleotides not matched to a gene: 7. Germline lookup yields CDR1 MNHEY and CDR2 SVGEGT. The length of the CDR3 is 15 residues. The CDR3 coding sequence is TGTGCCAGCAGTCCCGGACTAGCGGTTCTAGATACGCAGTATTTT. Its translation: CASSPGLAVLDTQYF.

The rearrangement joins TRBV4-1 to TRBJ2-4, with 15 bases identical to TRBD2. Germline V lookup: CDR1 MGHRA, CDR2 YSYEKL. Unmatched junction bases numbered 7, after V lost 4 bases and J lost 3 bases. The CDR3 consists of 18 residues. CDR3 amino acids: CASSRGLAGGRVKNIQYF. Here the CDR3 DNA reads TGCGCCAGCAGCCGAGGACTAGCGGGGGGGCGAGTCAAAAACATTCAGTACTTC.

This chain uses TRBV18 with TRBJ2-1; D call uncertain. V was pared by 0 bases and J by 2 bases, with 17 bases between. Germline CDR1 KGHSH, CDR2 LQKENI. The CDR3 is made up of 18 amino acids. This CDR3 reads CASSPPFTMRIAYNEQFF. The CDR3 DNA reads TGTGCCAGCTCACCACCGTTTACTATGAGGATAGCCTACAATGAGCAGTTCTTC.

The chain carries TRBV6-6 and TRBJ1-5; 9 bases are a match to TRBD1. The CDR3 has 15 residues. CDR1 and CDR2 from the germline V gene are MNHNY and SVGAGI (reference sequence). V was pared by 5 bases and J by 6 bases, with 8 bases of the junction left unmatched. The CDR3 region has the DNA TGTGCCAGCAGTCAAGGGACAGGGCAGAGTCAGCCCCAGCATTTT. It is translated as CASSQGTGQSQPQHF.

The chain joins TRBV24-1 to TRBJ2-1; TRBD2 matches 11 bases. The CDR3 length is 14 residues. Germline CDR1 is KGHDR and CDR2 is SFDVKD. V shed 9 bases and J 2 bases; nucleotides not matched to a gene: 2. The chain's CDR3 is CATASGRPYNEQFF. CDR3 DNA sequence: TGTGCCACCGCTAGCGGGAGGCCCTACAATGAGCAGTTCTTC.

This chain uses TRBV13 with TRBJ2-7; the D is unclear. CDR1 and CDR2 from the germline V gene are PRHDT and FYEKMQ (reference sequence). Trimming removed 2 bases at V and 1 base at J, with 3 bases between. This CDR3 has 12 residues. CDR3 sequence: CASSLQSYEQYF. The CDR3, as DNA: TGTGCCAGCAGCTTACAATCCTACGAGCAGTACTTC. Full variable domain (outside the CDR3, taken from reference TRBV13 and TRBJ2-7): AAGVIQSPRHLIKEKRETATLKCYPIPRHDTVYWYQQGPGQDPQFLISFYEKMQSDKGSIPDRFSAQQFSDYHSELNMSSLELGDSALYFCASSLQSYEQYFGPGTRLTVT.

The chain combines TRBV7-9 with TRBJ2-7; D is unclear. Per the germline V gene, CDR1 is SEHNR and CDR2 is FQNEAQ (reference sequence). V lost 2 bases and J lost 4, with 15 bases in between. This CDR3 is built from 15 residues. DNA for the CDR3: TGTGCCAGCAGCTTAAGAACAGAAGGTGCTTACGAGCAGTACTTC. Encoded protein: CASSLRTEGAYEQYF.

The rearrangement uses TRBV24-1 and TRBJ2-5; possible D gene TRBD2, 5 bases. The CDR3 runs 15 residues. Trimming stripped 5 bases from V and 1 base from J, with 13 bases between. Germline CDR1 reads KGHDR; CDR2 reads SFDVKD. CDR3 in amino acids: CATSGSRGLQETQYF. The CDR3 DNA sequence: TGTGCCACCAGTGGGTCACGGGGTCTCCAAGAGACCCAGTACTTC.

This clone was seen only a few times. This chain links TRBV4-3 with TRBJ1-2; the match to TRBD1 covers 7 bases. CDR3 length: 13 amino acids. The germline gives CDR1 LGHNA, CDR2 YSLEER. V gave up 5 bases and J gave up 8 bases; unmatched junction bases: 8. The DNA of the CDR3 is TGCGCCAGCAGCTACTTGGAGGGACAGGGCTACACCTTC. Residues: CASSYLEGQGYTF.

This sequence joins TRBV9 and TRBJ1-1, with D possibly TRBD1 on 5 matching bases. This CDR3 region has 14 residues. Looked up from germline, CDR1 is SGDLS and CDR2 is YYNGEE. The ends were cut back, 2 bases at V and 4 bases at J, with 12 bases in the middle. The CDR3 loop is CASSVFQGGTEAFF. In DNA, the CDR3 is TGTGCCAGCAGCGTGTTTCAGGGAGGCACTGAAGCTTTCTTT.

The chain recombines TRBV6-6 with TRBJ2-7; D perhaps matches TRBD1 (6 bases). CDR3 size: 16 residues. V was shortened by 6 bases and J by 3 bases, with 21 bases between the two germline ends. Germline CDR1 and CDR2: MNHNY and SVGAGI (reference sequence). The CDR3 nucleotides are TGTGCCAGCAGGTCGCAGGGGACCGGGGAGCACTACGAGCAGTACTTC. It specifies CASRSQGTGEHYEQYF.

The chain joins TRBV27 to TRBJ2-5, with D possibly TRBD1 on 5 matching bases. Germline-derived CDR1 and CDR2 are MNHEY and SMNVEV (reference sequence). This CDR3 contains 17 residues. The V gene lost 1 base and the J gene lost 2 bases, with 17 bases spanning the gap. CDR3 loop: CASSLLPRAGQQETQYF. CDR3 sequence (DNA): TGTGCCAGCAGTTTATTACCCAGGGCAGGGCAACAAGAGACCCAGTACTTC.

The CDR3 bases are TGTGCCAGCAGCTTATTGGGACAGGGGAGCTATGGCTACACCTTC. Encoded protein: CASSLLGQGSYGYTF. V usage is TRBV7-8 and J usage is TRBJ1-2; TRBD1 matches at 10 bases. The CDR3 is 15 residues long. V shed 2 bases and J 4 bases; nucleotides not matched to a gene: 4. The V gene's germline CDR1 is SGHVS and CDR2 FQNEAQ.

The sample holds one count of this clone. The V gene is TRBV12-3 or TRBV12-4, the J gene TRBJ2-2, with D uncertain. V lost 5 bases to trimming and J lost 8 bases, with 6 bases between them. The CDR3 contains 11 residues. The DNA of the CDR3 is TGTGCCAGCAGTCCTCGTGGGGAGCTGTTTTTT. The encoded protein is CASSPRGELFF.

The chain carries TRBV5-4 and TRBJ1-6; TRBD1 aligns across 7 bases. The CDR3 is made up of 14 amino acids. Unmatched junction bases numbered 9, after V lost 2 bases and J lost 13 bases. Germline-derived CDR1 and CDR2 are SGHNT and YYREEE (reference sequence). This CDR3 reads CASSFRDSGVPLHF. The CDR3 DNA is TGTGCCAGCAGCTTTAGGGACAGTGGGGTTCCCCTCCACTTT. Full variable domain (outside the CDR3, taken from reference TRBV5-4 and TRBJ1-6): ETGVTQSPTHLIKTRGQQVTLRCSSQSGHNTVSWYQQALGQGPQFIFQYYREEENGRGNFPPRFSGLQFPNYSSELNVNALELDDSALYLCASSFRDSGVPLHFGNGTRLTVT.

This chain connects TRBV30 to TRBJ1-4; maybe TRBD1 (5 bases). The CDR3 sequence is 14 residues long. Germline values: CDR1 GTSNPN, CDR2 SVGIG (reference sequence). The V end was cut by 0 bases, the J end by 7 bases, with 12 bases between. CDR3 nucleotide sequence: TGTGCCTGGAGTGTGGACACACCCAGTGAAAAACTGTTTTTT. This codes for CAWSVDTPSEKLFF.

As concerns this clone: This may be a read error: a much more frequent sequence differs by one nucleotide. Other DNA sequences in the sample encode the same CDR3. This sequence joins TRBV4-3 and TRBJ2-7; the match to TRBD1 covers 8 bases. Germline CDR1 and CDR2: LGHNA and YSLEER. The V and J ends lost 3 bases and 2 bases, in that order; junction bases with no gene match: 0. The CDR3 covers 13 residues. In DNA form, the CDR3 reads TGCGCCAGCAGCCAGGACAGGGCCTACGAGCAGTACTTC. This encodes CASSQDRAYEQYF.

The V and J genes are TRBV6-5 and TRBJ1-1; perhaps TRBD1 as D (5 bases). V was shortened by 0 bases and J by 6 bases, with 14 bases between the two germline ends. The CDR3 sequence is 15 residues long. CDR1 and CDR2 from the germline V gene are MNHEY and SVGAGI. CDR3 DNA: TGTGCCAGCAGTTACTCGGGGACCGGGAGTCCTGAAGCTTTCTTT. This sequence encodes CASSYSGTGSPEAFF.

The rearrangement links TRBV7-3 to TRBJ1-2; TRBD1 agrees at 7 bases. V trimming: 3 bases; J trimming: 8 bases; junction bases outside the gene matches: 6. The CDR3 is 13 residues long. The germline V gene encodes CDR1 SGHTA and CDR2 FQGTGA. The CDR3 bases are TGTGCCAGCAGCTTTGAACAGGGGCGCGGCTACACCTTC. This codes for CASSFEQGRGYTF.